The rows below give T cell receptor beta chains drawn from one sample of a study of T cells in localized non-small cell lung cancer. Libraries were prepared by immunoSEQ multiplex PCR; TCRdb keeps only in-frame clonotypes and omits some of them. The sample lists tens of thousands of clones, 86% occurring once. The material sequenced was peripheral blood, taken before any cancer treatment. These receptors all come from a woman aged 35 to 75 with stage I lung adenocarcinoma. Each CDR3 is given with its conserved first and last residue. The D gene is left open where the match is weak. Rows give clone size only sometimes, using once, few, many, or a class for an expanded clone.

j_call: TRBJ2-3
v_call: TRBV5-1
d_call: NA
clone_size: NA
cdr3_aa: CASSLGDTQYF
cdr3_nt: TGCGCCAGCAGCTTGGGAGATACGCAGTATTTT

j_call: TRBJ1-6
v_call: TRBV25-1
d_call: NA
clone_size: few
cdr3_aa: CASKDSYNSPLHF
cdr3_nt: TGTGCCAGCAAGGACTCCTATAATTCACCCCTCCACTTT

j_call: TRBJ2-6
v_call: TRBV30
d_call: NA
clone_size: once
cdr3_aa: CASTVGAGANVLTF
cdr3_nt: TGTGCCTCCACGGTGGGTGCCGGGGCCAACGTCCTGACTTTC

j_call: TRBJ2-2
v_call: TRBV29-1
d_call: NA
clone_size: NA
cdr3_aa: CSARFRGRQENGELFF
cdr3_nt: TGCAGCGCCCGATTCAGGGGCCGCCAGGAGAACGGGGAGCTGTTTTTT

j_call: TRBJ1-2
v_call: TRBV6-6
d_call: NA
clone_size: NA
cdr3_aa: CASSYSRGGAFGYTF
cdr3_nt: TGTGCCAGCAGTTACTCGAGGGGAGGGGCATTTGGCTACACCTTC

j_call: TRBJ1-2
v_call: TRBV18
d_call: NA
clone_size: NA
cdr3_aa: CASSPPMRLYTF
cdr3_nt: TGTGCCAGCTCACCACCGATGCGCCTCTACACCTTC

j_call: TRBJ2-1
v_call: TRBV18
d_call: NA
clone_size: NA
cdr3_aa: CASSVGGNEQFF
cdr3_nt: TGTGCCAGCTCAGTGGGGGGCAATGAGCAGTTCTTC

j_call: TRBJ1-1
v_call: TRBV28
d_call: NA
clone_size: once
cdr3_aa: CASSPAHNTEAFF
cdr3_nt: TGTGCCAGCAGCCCGGCACATAACACTGAAGCTTTCTTT

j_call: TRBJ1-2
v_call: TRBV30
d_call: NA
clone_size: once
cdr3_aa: CAWSVARANYGYTF
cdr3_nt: TGTGCCTGGAGTGTCGCCAGGGCGAACTATGGCTACACCTTC

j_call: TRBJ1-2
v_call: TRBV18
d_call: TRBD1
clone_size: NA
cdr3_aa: CASSPQGGAGYTF
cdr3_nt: TGTGCCAGCTCACCGCAAGGGGGCGCGGGCTACACCTTC

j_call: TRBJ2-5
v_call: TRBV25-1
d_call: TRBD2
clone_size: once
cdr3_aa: CASSETSGLGVTQYF
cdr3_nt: TGTGCCAGCAGTGAAACTAGCGGGCTCGGCGTGACCCAGTACTTC

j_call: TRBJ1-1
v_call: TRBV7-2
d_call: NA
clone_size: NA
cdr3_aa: CASSPPRQVNTEAFF
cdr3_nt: TGTGCCAGCAGCCCCCCTCGACAGGTCAACACTGAAGCTTTCTTT

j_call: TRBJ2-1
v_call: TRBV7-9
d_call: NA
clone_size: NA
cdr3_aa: CASRRGDEQFF
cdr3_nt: TGTGCCAGCAGGAGGGGCGATGAGCAGTTCTTC

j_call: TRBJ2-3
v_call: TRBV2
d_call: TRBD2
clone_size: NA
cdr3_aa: CASSERRGTSGAISTDTQYF
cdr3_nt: TGTGCCAGCAGTGAAAGGAGGGGGACTAGCGGGGCGATTAGCACAGATACGCAGTATTTT

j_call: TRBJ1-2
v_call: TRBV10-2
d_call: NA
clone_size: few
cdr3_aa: CASSESGNYGYTF
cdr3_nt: TGCGCCAGCAGTGAGTCAGGGAACTATGGCTACACCTTC

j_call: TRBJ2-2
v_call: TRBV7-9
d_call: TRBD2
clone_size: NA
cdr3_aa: CASSSTSGGVTGELFF
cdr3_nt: TGTGCCAGCAGCTCTACTAGCGGGGGTGTAACCGGGGAGCTGTTTTTT

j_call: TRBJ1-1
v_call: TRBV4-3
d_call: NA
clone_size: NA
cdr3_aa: CASSQDLGIGTEAFF
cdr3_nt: TGCGCCAGCAGCCAAGATTTGGGGATAGGCACTGAAGCTTTCTTT

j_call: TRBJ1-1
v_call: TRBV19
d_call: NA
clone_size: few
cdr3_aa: CASRRTLTRGLNTEAFF
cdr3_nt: TGTGCCAGTAGACGGACCCTTACGAGGGGCTTGAACACTGAAGCTTTCTTT

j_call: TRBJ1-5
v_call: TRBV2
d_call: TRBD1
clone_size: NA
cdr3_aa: CASRNDRGNQPQHF
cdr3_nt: TGTGCCAGCAGAAACGACAGGGGCAATCAGCCCCAGCATTTT

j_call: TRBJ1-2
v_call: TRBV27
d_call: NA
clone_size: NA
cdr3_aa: CASSLEGGGYTF
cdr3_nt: TGTGCCAGCAGTCTAGAGGGGGGTGGCTACACCTTC

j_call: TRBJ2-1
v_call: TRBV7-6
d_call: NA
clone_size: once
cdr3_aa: CASSLLGRPNEQFF
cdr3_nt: TGTGCCAGCAGCTTACTAGGTCGCCCTAATGAGCAGTTCTTC

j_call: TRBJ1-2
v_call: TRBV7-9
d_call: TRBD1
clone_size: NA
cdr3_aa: CASSVGTGGGYTF
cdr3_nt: TGTGCCAGCAGCGTAGGGACAGGCGGGGGCTACACCTTC

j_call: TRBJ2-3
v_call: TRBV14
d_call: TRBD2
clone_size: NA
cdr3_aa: CASSQETPGTSRTDTQYF
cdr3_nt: TGTGCCAGCAGCCAAGAGACCCCAGGGACTAGTAGGACAGATACGCAGTATTTT

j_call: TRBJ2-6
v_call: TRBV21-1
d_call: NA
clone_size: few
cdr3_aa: CASSKALGLRSGANVLTF
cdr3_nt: TGTGCCAGCAGCAAAGCGCTAGGACTACGCTCTGGGGCCAACGTCCTGACTTTC

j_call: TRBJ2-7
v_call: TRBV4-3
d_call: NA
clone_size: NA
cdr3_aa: CASSQGEGRYEQYF
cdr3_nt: TGCGCCAGCAGCCAGGGCGAAGGCAGGTACGAGCAGTACTTC

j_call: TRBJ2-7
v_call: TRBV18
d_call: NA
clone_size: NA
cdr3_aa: CASSPKSNTYEQYF
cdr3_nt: TGTGCCAGCTCACCAAAGTCCAACACCTACGAGCAGTACTTC

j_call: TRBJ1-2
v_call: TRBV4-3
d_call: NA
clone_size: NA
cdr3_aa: CASSQDLGVNYGYTF
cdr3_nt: TGCGCCAGCAGCCAAGATCTAGGGGTTAACTATGGCTACACCTTC

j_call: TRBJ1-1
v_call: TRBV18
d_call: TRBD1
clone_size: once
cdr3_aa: CASSPQDRGSGEAFF
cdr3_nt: TGTGCCAGCTCACCCCAAGACAGGGGATCGGGTGAAGCTTTCTTT

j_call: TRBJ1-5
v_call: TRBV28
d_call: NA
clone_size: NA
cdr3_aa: CASTSLPGGLSLMHQPQHF
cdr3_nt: TGTGCCAGCACCTCCCTCCCGGGGGGACTTTCTTTAATGCATCAGCCCCAGCATTTT

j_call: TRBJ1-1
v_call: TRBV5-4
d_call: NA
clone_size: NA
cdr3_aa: CASSYPTGLNTEAFF
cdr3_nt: TGTGCCAGCAGCTACCCGACAGGCTTAAACACTGAAGCTTTCTTT

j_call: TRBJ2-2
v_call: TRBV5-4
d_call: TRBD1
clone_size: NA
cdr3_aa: CASSLGTGGTGELFF
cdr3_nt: TGTGCCAGCAGCTTGGGGACAGGAGGTACCGGGGAGCTGTTTTTT

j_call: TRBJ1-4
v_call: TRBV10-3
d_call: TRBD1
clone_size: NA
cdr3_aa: CATRQGLEGELFF
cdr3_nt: TGTGCCACCCGACAGGGGCTGGAGGGGGAACTGTTTTTT

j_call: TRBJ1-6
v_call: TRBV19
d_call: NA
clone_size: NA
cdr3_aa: CASSLQTYSPLHF
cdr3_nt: TGTGCCAGTAGTCTTCAGACTTATTCACCCCTCCACTTT

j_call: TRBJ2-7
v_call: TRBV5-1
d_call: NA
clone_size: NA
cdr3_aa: CASSLVAGSSYEQYF
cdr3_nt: TGCGCCAGCAGCTTGGTTGCAGGGAGCTCCTACGAGCAGTACTTC

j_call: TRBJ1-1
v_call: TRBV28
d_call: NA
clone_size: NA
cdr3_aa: CASREGGVGTEAFF
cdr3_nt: TGTGCCAGCAGGGAGGGAGGCGTGGGGACTGAAGCTTTCTTT

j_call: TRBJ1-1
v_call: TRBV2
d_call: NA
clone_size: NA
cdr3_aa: CASSFRRGNTEAFF
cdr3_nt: TGTGCCAGCAGTTTCCGCAGGGGAAACACTGAAGCTTTCTTT

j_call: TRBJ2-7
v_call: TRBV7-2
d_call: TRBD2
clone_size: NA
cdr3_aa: CASSSLLLAGSGYEQYF
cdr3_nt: TGTGCCAGCAGCTCCCTCCTACTAGCGGGGAGTGGGTACGAGCAGTACTTC

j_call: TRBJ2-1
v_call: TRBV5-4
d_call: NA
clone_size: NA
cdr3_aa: CASRMDSYNEQFF
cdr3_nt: TGTGCCAGCAGAATGGACAGTTACAATGAGCAGTTCTTC

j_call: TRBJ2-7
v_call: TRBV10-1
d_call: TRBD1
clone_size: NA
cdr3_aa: CASSESTRDRTISYEQYF
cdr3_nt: TGCGCCAGCAGTGAGTCGACTCGGGACAGGACAATCTCCTACGAGCAGTACTTC

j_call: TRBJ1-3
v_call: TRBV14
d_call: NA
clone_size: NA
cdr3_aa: CASSAKKGQGSGNTIYF
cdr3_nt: TGTGCCAGCAGCGCCAAAAAGGGGCAAGGTTCTGGAAACACCATATATTTT

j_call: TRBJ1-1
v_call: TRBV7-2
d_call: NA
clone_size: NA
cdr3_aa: CASSPYRGSTEAFF
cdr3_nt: TGTGCCAGCAGCCCGTATAGGGGCAGCACTGAAGCTTTCTTT

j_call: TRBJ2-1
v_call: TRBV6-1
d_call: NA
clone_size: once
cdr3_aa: CASSEAVGPYNEQFF
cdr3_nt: TGTGCCAGCAGTGAAGCGGTAGGGCCCTACAATGAGCAGTTCTTC

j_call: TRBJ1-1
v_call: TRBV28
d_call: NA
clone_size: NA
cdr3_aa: CASTNRRTAAWWGTEAFF
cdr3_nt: TGTGCCAGCACCAATCGCCGGACAGCCGCTTGGTGGGGCACTGAAGCTTTCTTT

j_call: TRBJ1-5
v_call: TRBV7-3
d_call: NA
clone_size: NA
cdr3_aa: CASSRDGKGNQPQHF
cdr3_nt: TGTGCCAGCAGCCGCGACGGAAAGGGCAATCAGCCCCAGCATTTT

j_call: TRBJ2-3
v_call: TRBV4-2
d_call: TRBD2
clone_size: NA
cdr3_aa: CASSQRTSGGGDTQYF
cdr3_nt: TGTGCCAGCAGCCAGAGAACTAGCGGGGGAGGAGATACGCAGTATTTT

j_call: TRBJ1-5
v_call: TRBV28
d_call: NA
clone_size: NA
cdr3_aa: CASSGALAAFEGPQHF
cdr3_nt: TGTGCCAGCAGTGGCGCATTGGCAGCTTTCGAAGGGCCCCAGCATTTT

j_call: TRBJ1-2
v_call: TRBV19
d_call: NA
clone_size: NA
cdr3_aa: CASSIAAGTYGYTF
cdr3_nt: TGTGCCAGTAGTATAGCTGCAGGGACCTATGGCTACACCTTC

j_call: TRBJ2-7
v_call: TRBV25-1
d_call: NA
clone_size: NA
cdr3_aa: CASSGLPGVYEQYF
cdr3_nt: TGTGCCAGCAGTGGTCTCCCCGGGGTTTACGAGCAGTACTTC

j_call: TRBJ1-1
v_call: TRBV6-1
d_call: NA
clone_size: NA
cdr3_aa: CASSERHSNTEAFF
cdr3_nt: TGTGCCAGCAGTGAACGACATTCGAACACTGAAGCTTTCTTT

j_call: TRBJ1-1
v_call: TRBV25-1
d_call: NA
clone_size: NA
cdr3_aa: CASSVGNTEAFF
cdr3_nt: TGTGCCAGCAGTGTCGGGAACACTGAAGCTTTCTTT

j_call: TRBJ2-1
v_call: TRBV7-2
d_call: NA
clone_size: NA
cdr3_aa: CASSLDTGGPYNEQFF
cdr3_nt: TGTGCCAGCAGCTTAGATACGGGGGGCCCCTACAATGAGCAGTTCTTC

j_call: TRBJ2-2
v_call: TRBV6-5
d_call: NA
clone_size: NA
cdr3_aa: CASSYPSGGGTGELFF
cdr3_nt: TGTGCCAGCAGTTACCCTTCTGGAGGGGGGACCGGGGAGCTGTTTTTT

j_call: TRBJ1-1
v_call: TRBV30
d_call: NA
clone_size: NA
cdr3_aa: CAWSVGRLNTEAFF
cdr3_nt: TGTGCCTGGAGTGTGGGCCGCTTGAACACTGAAGCTTTCTTT

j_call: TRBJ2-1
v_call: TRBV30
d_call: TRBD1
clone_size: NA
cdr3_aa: CAWSDQGVEQFF
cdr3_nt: TGTGCCTGGAGTGATCAGGGGGTTGAGCAGTTCTTC

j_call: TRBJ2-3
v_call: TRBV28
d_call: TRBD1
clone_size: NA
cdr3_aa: CASSQYEGQGSGDTQYF
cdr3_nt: TGTGCCAGCAGTCAGTATGAGGGACAGGGAAGTGGAGATACGCAGTATTTT

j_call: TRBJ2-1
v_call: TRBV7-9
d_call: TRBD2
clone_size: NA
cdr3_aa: CASSFDLALAGVHNEQFF
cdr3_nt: TGTGCCAGCAGCTTTGATTTAGCTCTCGCGGGGGTTCACAATGAGCAGTTCTTC

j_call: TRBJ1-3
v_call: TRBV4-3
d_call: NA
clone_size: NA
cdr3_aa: CASSQDRYSGNTIYF
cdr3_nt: TGCGCCAGCAGCCAAGATAGGTACTCTGGAAACACCATATATTTT

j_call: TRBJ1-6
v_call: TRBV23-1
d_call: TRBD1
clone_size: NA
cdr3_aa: CASSQPDRLFDSPLHF
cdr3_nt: TGCGCCAGCAGTCAGCCGGACAGGCTTTTTGATTCACCCCTCCACTTT